These 5 T cell receptor beta chains originate from one sample sequenced in a study of regulatory T cells in long-lasting Graves disease. Assembly of TCR beta libraries relied on iRepertoire HTBI primers together with Arm-PCR of CDR3 regions. MiXCR, applied by TCRdb to the multiplex PCR reads, yields one record per CDR3 protein. The sample shows fewer than 400,000 distinct CDR3 sequences, roughly 20% of them seen only once. Time point specified: persistent/refractory GD, antithyroid drugs over 5 years with positive TRAb. From PBMCs, RNA was extracted and then used to make the TCR library. Sequenced here: peripheral blood mononuclear cells (PBMCs), sampled when the disease was refractory, from a patient treated with antithyroid drugs. These receptors were collected from a female donor with Graves disease.

This clonotype was counted at least ten times. The chain uses TRBV7-9 and TRBJ2-1; 10 bases agree with TRBD2. The germline V gene encodes CDR1 SEHNR and CDR2 FQNEAQ (reference sequence). The CDR3 covers 15 residues. With 4 bases clipped from V and 3 bases from J, the junction kept 3 bases outside the gene matches. The CDR3 protein is CASSSGLALYNEQFF. CDR3 bases: TGTGCCAGCAGCTCGGGACTAGCGCTCTACAATGAGCAGTTCTTC.

This clonotype was observed at least ten times. V gene TRBV28 combines with J gene TRBJ2-5; D may correspond to TRBD1 or TRBD2 (6 bases each). This CDR3 is built from 14 residues. Germline V gives CDR1 MDHEN, CDR2 SYDVKM. The V and J ends lost 6 bases and 3 bases respectively, with 14 bases between them. The CDR3 is CASRKLGGEETQYF. The CDR3 DNA is TGTGCCAGCAGAAAACTCGGGGGCGAAGAGACCCAGTACTTC.

The gene calls are TRBV7-9 and TRBJ2-7; no clear D gene. The CDR3 has 12 residues. The germline V gene has CDR1 SEHNR and CDR2 FQNEAQ (reference sequence). Between the trimmed V and J ends, which lost 3 bases and 6 bases, there was a span of 9 bases. CDR3 sequence reads: CASSFLDTEQYF. The CDR3 DNA follows: TGTGCCAGCAGCTTCCTTGATACCGAGCAGTACTTC.

This clonotype was seen at least ten times. The V call is TRBV20-1, the J call TRBJ1-1; D remains unclear. The CDR3 is made up of 15 amino acids. Germline CDR1 is DFQATT and CDR2 is SNEGSKA (reference sequence). V was trimmed by 4 bases and J by 0 bases, leaving 15 bases between them. For the CDR3, the DNA is TGCAGTGCTACCGACGGCGCAGGTATGAACACTGAAGCTTTCTTT. Amino acid sequence: CSATDGAGMNTEAFF.

A note on this clonotype: A much larger clone sits a single nucleotide away, making a read error possible. The gene calls are TRBV28 and TRBJ1-5; D call uncertain. Germline V gene sequence: CDR1 MDHEN, CDR2 SYDVKM. The V end lost 3 bases, the J end lost 7 bases, and 13 bases lay between the germline ends. The CDR3 covers 14 residues. The CDR3 DNA follows: TGTGCCAGCAGTTTTTTCCGGAGAGAACAGCCCCAGCATTTT. Its translation: CASSFFRREQPQHF. The entire variable domain, with the rest obtained from reference TRBV28 and TRBJ1-5, is as follows: DVKVTQSSRYLVKRTGEKVFLECVQDMDHENMFWYRQDPGLGLRLIYFSYDVKMKEKGDIPEGYSVSREKKERFSLILESASTNQTSMYLCASSFFRREQPQHFGDGTRLSIL.